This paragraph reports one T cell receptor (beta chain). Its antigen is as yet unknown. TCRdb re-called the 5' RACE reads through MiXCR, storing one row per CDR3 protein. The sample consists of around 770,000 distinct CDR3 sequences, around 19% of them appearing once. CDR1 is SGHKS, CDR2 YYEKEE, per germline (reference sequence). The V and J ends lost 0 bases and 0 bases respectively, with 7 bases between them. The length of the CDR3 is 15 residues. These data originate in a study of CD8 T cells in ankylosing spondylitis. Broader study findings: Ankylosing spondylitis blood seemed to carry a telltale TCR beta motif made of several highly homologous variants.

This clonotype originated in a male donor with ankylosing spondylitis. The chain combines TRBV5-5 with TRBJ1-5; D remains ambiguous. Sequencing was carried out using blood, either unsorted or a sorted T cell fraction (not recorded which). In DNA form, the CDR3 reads TGTGCCAGCAGCTTGGTGATTCATAGCAATCAGCCCCAGCATTTT. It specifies CASSLVIHSNQPQHF.